The source of this T cell receptor beta chain is a study of blood T cell repertoires in COVID-19. Study background: Sites across the United States, Italy and Spain contributed samples from acute and convalescent COVID-19. Sources were T cells, B-cell-depleted T cells, or PBMCs; the material itself was cDNA or gDNA.

A few counts support this clone. TCRdb's table, derived via immunoSEQ multiplex PCR, lists solely in-frame clones and lacks some. This table has more than 350,000 clones, roughly 89% appearing once. Symptom resolution, clearance, or two negative PCRs marked donors in Cohort 3 as recovered. The CDR3 totals 14 residues. The germline gives CDR1 SGHAT, CDR2 FQNNGV. V was shortened by 1 base and J by 4 bases, with 11 bases between the two germline ends. This clonotype was sampled from a woman between 45 and 60 years old who had recovered from COVID-19. V is TRBV11-2 and J is TRBJ2-7, with a weak D call TRBD1 (5 bases). The sample taken for sequencing was PBMCs or T cells enriched from blood (not recorded which). CDR3 loop: CASSLGARDYEQYF. In nucleotides, the CDR3 is TGTGCCAGCAGCTTAGGCGCCAGGGATTACGAGCAGTACTTC.